Presented here are 16 T cell receptor beta chains from one specimen sequenced in a study of blood T cell repertoires in COVID-19. Method: immunoSEQ multiplex PCR; TCRdb's copy keeps in-frame clones and lacks some. This sample has a few hundred thousand clones, with 87% found just once. What was sequenced was peripheral blood. These receptors originate from a woman aged 45 to 65 who had recovered from COVID-19.

The chain combines TRBV5-3 with TRBJ2-1, with 10 bases fitting TRBD2. TRBV5-3 is treated as an ORF (open reading frame) with a function not yet certain. There are 23 residues in the CDR3. Unmatched junction bases numbered 23, after V lost 2 bases and J lost 0 bases. The CDR3 region has the DNA TGTGCCAGAAGCTTAAACCGGACAGACAGACTAGCGGGCAAGAAGGCCTCCTACAATGAGCAGTTCTTC. Protein sequence: CARSLNRTDRLAGKKASYNEQFF.

CDR3 nucleotide sequence: TGTGCCAGCAGCAACAGGGGCACTGAAGCTTTCTTT. It yields the protein CASSNRGTEAFF. This chain connects TRBV6-5 to TRBJ1-1; the match to TRBD1 covers 7 bases. Trimming removed 6 bases from V and 4 bases from J; junction bases left unmatched: 2. Germline values: CDR1 MNHEY, CDR2 SVGAGI. The CDR3 has 12 residues.

In its sample, this clone was seen once. J is TRBJ2-7 and V is TRBV7-2, with 11 bases aligning to TRBD2. CDR1 and CDR2 (germline): SGHTA, FQGNSA. This CDR3 has 16 amino acids. Germline trimming cut 0 bases from V and 0 bases from J; bases unmatched to any gene: 1. Here the CDR3 DNA reads TGTGCCAGCAGCTTAGCGACTAGCGGGATCTCCTACGAGCAGTACTTC. It is translated as CASSLATSGISYEQYF. Variable domain in full (rest from reference TRBV7-2 and TRBJ2-7): GAGVSQSPSNKVTEKGKDVELRCDPISGHTALYWYRQSLGQGLEFLIYFQGNSAPDKSGLPSDRFSAERTGGSVSTLTIQRTQQEDSAVYLCASSLATSGISYEQYFGPGTRLTVT.

V and J are TRBV4-1 and TRBJ1-1, with a possible D match to TRBD1 (6 bases). CDR1 and CDR2 (germline): MGHRA, YSYEKL. Trimming left V 11 bases short and J 3 bases short, with 19 bases between. CDR3 size: 14 residues. CDR3 nucleotides: TGCGCCTCCAGGGGACCCTTGAGGGACACTGAAGCTTTCTTT. Its protein product is CASRGPLRDTEAFF.

The genes are TRBV12-5 and TRBJ1-2, with TRBD1 identical over 10 bases. V shed 7 bases, J shed 4 bases, and the junction held 6 bases outside the gene matches. The germline V gene encodes CDR1 LGHNT and CDR2 FRNRAP. The CDR3 loop spans 14 amino acids. The CDR3 spells CASAPGTGAYGYTF. In DNA form, the CDR3 reads TGTGCTAGTGCCCCCGGGACAGGGGCCTATGGCTACACCTTC.

This rearrangement joins TRBV7-9 to TRBJ2-3, with TRBD1 identical over 8 bases. The CDR3 has 15 residues. V gave up 3 bases and J gave up 4 bases; unmatched junction bases: 6. Germline V CDR1 and CDR2: SEHNR, FQNEAQ (reference sequence). CDR3 coding DNA: TGTGCCAGCAGCTTCGGACAGGGAATTTCAGATACGCAGTATTTT. It yields the protein CASSFGQGISDTQYF.

The gene calls are TRBV7-2 and TRBJ2-2; D gene unclear. This CDR3 comprises 12 residues. The V gene lost 4 bases and the J gene lost 4 bases, with 4 bases spanning the gap. Germline-derived CDR1 and CDR2 are SGHTA and FQGNSA. Here the CDR3 DNA reads TGTGCCAGCAGCTCGGTCACCGGGGAGCTGTTTTTT. Its protein is CASSSVTGELFF. Full variable domain (missing parts from reference TRBV7-2 and TRBJ2-2): GAGVSQSPSNKVTEKGKDVELRCDPISGHTALYWYRQSLGQGLEFLIYFQGNSAPDKSGLPSDRFSAERTGGSVSTLTIQRTQQEDSAVYLCASSSVTGELFFGEGSRLTVL.

The chain uses TRBV6-5 and TRBJ1-2; D perhaps matches TRBD1 (6 bases). The CDR3 runs to 13 residues. V dropped 6 bases and J dropped 6 bases, with 14 bases sitting between them. From germline, CDR1 is MNHEY and CDR2 SVGAGI. CDR3 sequence: CASSQGRVDGYTF. Written as DNA, the CDR3 is TGTGCCAGCAGCCAGGGGAGGGTGGATGGCTACACCTTC.

V gene TRBV28 combines with J gene TRBJ1-3, with 7 bases lining up with TRBD1. Germline lookup yields CDR1 MDHEN and CDR2 SYDVKM. The V and J ends lost 2 bases and 3 bases, in that order; junction bases with no gene match: 7. This CDR3 region has 16 residues. In DNA, the CDR3 is TGTGCCAGCAGTTTAGTGGACAGGAAGGGTGGAAACACCATATATTTT. It translates to CASSLVDRKGGNTIYF.

This sequence joins TRBV25-1 and TRBJ2-2; a possible D gene is TRBD2 (5 bases). The CDR3 extends over 14 amino acids. Germline-derived CDR1 and CDR2 are MGHDK and SYGVNS. The V gene lost 3 bases and the J gene lost 2 bases, with 7 bases spanning the gap. As DNA, the CDR3 is TGTGCCAGCAGTGAGAGGGTAAACACCGGGGAGCTGTTTTTT. Protein product: CASSERVNTGELFF.

V is TRBV19 and J is TRBJ2-1; 10 nucleotides line up with TRBD1. Germline values: CDR1 LNHDA, CDR2 SQIVND (reference sequence). This CDR3 has 16 amino acids. With V trimmed by 6 bases and J by 4 bases, 9 bases remained unmatched. The CDR3 DNA sequence: TGTGCCAGTAGGCCCACGGACAGGGGGGATTACAATGAGCAGTTCTTC. It is translated as CASRPTDRGDYNEQFF.

This clone was observed a single time. The chain is built from TRBV19 and TRBJ1-4, with D possibly matching TRBD1 (6 bases). Germline V gives CDR1 LNHDA, CDR2 SQIVND (reference sequence). CDR3 size: 18 residues. V was clipped by 4 bases and J by 8 bases, with 26 bases between them. Written as DNA, the CDR3 is TGTGCCAGTAGTAAGACGGGACAATTTACCTTTGGTCTAGAAAAACTGTTTTTT. Amino acid sequence: CASSKTGQFTFGLEKLFF.

The chain combines TRBV4-3 with TRBJ2-7; TRBD2 aligns across 11 bases. CDR1 and CDR2 from the germline V gene are LGHNA and YSLEER. The CDR3 spans 18 residues. Trimming at V came to 1 base and at J to 1 base, leaving 9 bases not matched to a gene. The CDR3 region has the DNA TGCGCCAGCAGCCAAGCTCCCGGACTAGCGGGCCGGTCCTACGAGCAGTACTTC. Translation: CASSQAPGLAGRSYEQYF.

The chain links TRBV5-1 to TRBJ1-2; D is perhaps TRBD1 (6 bases). Trimming took off 3 bases at V and 6 bases at J, with 18 bases between the two ends. The CDR3 is 15 amino acids. The germline gives CDR1 SGHRS, CDR2 YFSETQ. The DNA of the CDR3 is TGCGCCAGCAGCTCGTCCCCAGGGGTTGAGGATGGCTACACCTTC. This encodes CASSSSPGVEDGYTF.

V is TRBV3-1 (or the pseudogene TRBV3-2) and J is TRBJ2-1; 8 nucleotides align to TRBD2. The CDR3 spans 12 residues. With 4 bases clipped from V and 8 bases from J, the junction kept 1 base outside the gene matches. Germline V gene lookup returns CDR1 LGHDT and CDR2 YNNKEL (reference sequence). CDR3 sequence (DNA): TGTGCCAGCAGCCCCGGGAGGGATGAGCAGTTCTTC. This sequence encodes CASSPGRDEQFF.

V usage is TRBV5-8 and J usage is TRBJ2-7; 7 bases are a match to TRBD2. Germline values: CDR1 SGHTS, CDR2 YDEGEE. The CDR3 length is 15 residues. V lost 6 bases, J lost 4 bases, and 13 bases stayed unmatched. The CDR3 region has the DNA TGTGCCAGCAACTCCCCAGGGAGGGGCGATTACGAGCAGTACTTC. This gives the protein CASNSPGRGDYEQYF.